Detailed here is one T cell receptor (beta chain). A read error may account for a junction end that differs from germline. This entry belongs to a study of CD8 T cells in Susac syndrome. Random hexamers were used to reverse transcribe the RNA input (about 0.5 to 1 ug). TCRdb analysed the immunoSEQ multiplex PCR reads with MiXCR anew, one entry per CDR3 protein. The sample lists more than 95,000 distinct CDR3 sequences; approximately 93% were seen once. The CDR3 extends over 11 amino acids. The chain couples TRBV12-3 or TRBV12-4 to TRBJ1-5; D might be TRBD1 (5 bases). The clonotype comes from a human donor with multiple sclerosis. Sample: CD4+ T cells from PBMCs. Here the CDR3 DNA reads TGTGCCAGCAGTTCATCGGGGCCCCACCATTTT. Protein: CASSSSGPHHF.